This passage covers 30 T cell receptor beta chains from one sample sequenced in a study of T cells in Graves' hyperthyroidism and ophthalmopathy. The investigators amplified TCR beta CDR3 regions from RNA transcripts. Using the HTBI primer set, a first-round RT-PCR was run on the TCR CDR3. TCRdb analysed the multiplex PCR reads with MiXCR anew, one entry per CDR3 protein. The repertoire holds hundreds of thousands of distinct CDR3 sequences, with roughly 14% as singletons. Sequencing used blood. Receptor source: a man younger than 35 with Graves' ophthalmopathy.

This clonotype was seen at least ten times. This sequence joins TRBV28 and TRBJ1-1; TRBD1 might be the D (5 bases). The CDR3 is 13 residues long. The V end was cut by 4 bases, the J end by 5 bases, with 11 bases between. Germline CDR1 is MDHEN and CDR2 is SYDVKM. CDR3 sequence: CASSSTRTTEAFF. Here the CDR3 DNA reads TGTGCCAGCAGTTCAACACGGACAACTGAAGCTTTCTTT.

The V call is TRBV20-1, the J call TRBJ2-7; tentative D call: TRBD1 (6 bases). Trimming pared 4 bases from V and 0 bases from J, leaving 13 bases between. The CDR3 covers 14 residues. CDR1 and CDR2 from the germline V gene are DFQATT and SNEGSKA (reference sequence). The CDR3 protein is CSAIGWGLSYEQYF. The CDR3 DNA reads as TGCAGTGCTATTGGGTGGGGGCTCTCCTACGAGCAGTACTTC.

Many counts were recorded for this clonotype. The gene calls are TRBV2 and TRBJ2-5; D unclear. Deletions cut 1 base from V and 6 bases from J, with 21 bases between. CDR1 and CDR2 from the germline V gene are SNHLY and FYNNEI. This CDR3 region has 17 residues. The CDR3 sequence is CASSEEVRAMASKTQYF. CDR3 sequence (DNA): TGTGCCAGCAGTGAAGAAGTTCGGGCGATGGCATCAAAGACCCAGTACTTC.

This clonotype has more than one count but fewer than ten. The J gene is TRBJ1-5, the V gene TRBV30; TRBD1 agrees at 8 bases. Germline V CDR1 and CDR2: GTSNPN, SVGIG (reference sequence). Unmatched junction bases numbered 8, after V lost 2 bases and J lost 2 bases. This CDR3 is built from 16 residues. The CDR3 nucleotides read TGTGCCTGGAGTACTCAGACAGGGGCCGGCAATCAGCCCCAGCATTTT. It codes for CAWSTQTGAGNQPQHF.

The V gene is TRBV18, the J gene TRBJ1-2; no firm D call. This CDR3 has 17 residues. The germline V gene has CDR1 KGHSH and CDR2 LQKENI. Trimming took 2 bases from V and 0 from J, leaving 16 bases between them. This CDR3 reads CASSPSLNGRANYGYTF. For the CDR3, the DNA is TGTGCCAGCTCACCATCTCTTAACGGCCGAGCTAACTATGGCTACACCTTC.

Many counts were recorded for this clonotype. The CDR3 region is CASRRMVTEAFF. CDR3 bases: TGTGCCAGCAGACGCATGGTTACTGAAGCTTTCTTT. This chain connects TRBV7-2 to TRBJ1-1; D uncertain. Germline loops: CDR1 SGHTA, CDR2 FQGNSA. V was shortened by 6 bases and J by 5 bases, with 10 bases between the two germline ends. This CDR3 comprises 12 residues.

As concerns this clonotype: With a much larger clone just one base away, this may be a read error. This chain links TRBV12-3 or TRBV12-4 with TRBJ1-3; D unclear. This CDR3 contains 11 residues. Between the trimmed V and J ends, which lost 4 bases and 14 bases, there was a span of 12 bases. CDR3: CASSCDKQVYF. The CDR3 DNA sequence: TGTGCCAGCAGTTGCGACAAGCAGGTATATTTT.

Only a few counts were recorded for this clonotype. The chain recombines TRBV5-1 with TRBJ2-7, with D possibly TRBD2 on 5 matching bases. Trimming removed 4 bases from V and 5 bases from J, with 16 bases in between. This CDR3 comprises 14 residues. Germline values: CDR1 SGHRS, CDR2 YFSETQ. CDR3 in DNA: TGCGCCAGCAGCCCCTCCGGATCAGCGGACGAGCAGTACTTC. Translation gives CASSPSGSADEQYF. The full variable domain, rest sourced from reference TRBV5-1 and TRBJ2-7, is KAGVTQTPRYLIKTRGQQVTLSCSPISGHRSVSWYQQTPGQGLQFLFEYFSETQRNKGNFPGRFSGRQFSNSRSEMNVSTLELGDSALYLCASSPSGSADEQYFGPGTRLTVT.

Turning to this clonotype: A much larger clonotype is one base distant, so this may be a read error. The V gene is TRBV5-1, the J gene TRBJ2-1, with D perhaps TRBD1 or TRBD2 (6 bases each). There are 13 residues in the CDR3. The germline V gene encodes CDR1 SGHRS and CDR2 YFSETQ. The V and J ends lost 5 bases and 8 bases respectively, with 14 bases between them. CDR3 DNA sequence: TGCGCCAGCAGACCAGAGGGGGGCTATGAGCAGTTCTTC. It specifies CASRPEGGYEQFF.

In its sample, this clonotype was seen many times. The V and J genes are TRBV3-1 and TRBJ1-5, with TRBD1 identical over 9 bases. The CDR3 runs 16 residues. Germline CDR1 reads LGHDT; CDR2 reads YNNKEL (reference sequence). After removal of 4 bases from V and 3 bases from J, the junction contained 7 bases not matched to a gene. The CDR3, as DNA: TGTGCCAGCAGCCCCATGGGGACAGGGAACAATCAGCCCCAGCATTTT. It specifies CASSPMGTGNNQPQHF.

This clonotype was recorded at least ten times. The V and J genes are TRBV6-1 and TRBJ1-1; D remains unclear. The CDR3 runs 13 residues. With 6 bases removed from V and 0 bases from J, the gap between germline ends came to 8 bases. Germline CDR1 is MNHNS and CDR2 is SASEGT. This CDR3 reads CASRARMNTEAFF. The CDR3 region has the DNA TGTGCCAGCAGGGCGAGGATGAACACTGAAGCTTTCTTT.

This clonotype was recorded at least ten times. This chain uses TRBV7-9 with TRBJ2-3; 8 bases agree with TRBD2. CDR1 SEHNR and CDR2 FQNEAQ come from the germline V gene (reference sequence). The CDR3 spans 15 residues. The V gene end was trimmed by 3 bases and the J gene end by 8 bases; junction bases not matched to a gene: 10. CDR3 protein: CASSFQGLAEATQYF. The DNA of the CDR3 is TGTGCCAGCAGCTTCCAAGGACTAGCCGAAGCTACGCAGTATTTT.

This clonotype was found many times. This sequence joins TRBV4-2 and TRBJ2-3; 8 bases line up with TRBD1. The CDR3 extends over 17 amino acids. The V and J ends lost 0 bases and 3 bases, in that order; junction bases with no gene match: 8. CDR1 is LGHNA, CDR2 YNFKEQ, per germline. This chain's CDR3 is CASSQDAWTGRTDTQYF. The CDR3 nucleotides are TGTGCCAGCAGCCAAGATGCATGGACAGGGAGGACAGATACGCAGTATTTT.

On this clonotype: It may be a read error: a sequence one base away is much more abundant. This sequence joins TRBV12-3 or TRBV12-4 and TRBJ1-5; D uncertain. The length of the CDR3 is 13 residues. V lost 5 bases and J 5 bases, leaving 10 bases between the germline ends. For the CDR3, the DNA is TGTGCCAGCAGTCTCAACCTGGATCAGCCCCAGCATTTT. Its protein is CASSLNLDQPQHF.

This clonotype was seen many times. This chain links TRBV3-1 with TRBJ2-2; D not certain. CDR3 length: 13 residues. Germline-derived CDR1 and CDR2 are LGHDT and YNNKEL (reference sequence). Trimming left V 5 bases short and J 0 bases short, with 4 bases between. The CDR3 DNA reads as TGTGCCAGCAGCGACACGAACACCGGGGAGCTGTTTTTT. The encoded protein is CASSDTNTGELFF.

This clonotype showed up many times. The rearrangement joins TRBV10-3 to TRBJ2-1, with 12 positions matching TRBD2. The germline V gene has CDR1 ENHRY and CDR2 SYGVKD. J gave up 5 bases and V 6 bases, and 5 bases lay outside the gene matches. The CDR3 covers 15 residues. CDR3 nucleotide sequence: TGTGCCATCAGGATCGGACTAGCGGGGAACAATGAGCAGTTCTTC. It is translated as CAIRIGLAGNNEQFF.

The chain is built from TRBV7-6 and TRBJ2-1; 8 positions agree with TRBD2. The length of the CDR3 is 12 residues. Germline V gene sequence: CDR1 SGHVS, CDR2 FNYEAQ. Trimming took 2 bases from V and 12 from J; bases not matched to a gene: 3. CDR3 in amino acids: CASSLSGGVQFF. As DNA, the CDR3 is TGTGCCAGCAGCTTATCCGGGGGGGTGCAGTTCTTC.

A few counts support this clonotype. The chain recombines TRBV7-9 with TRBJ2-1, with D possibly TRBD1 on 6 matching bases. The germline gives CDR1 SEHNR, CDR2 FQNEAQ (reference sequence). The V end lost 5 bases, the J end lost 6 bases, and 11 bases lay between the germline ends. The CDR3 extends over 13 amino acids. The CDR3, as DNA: TGTGCCAGCAGCCAGGACAGTCCCAATGAGCAGTTCTTC. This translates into CASSQDSPNEQFF.

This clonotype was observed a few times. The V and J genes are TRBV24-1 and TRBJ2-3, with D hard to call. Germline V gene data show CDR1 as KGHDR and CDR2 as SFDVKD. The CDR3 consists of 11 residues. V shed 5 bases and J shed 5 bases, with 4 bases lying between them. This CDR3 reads CATSAEDTQYF. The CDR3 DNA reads TGTGCCACCAGTGCTGAAGATACGCAGTATTTT.

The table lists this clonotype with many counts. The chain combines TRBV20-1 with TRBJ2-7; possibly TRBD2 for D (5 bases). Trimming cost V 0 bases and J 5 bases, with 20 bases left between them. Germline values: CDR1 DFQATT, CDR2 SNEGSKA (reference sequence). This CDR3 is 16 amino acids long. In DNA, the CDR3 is TGCAGTGCTAGAGACGGCCTCGGGGAAACCCTCGACGAGCAGTACTTC. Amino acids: CSARDGLGETLDEQYF.

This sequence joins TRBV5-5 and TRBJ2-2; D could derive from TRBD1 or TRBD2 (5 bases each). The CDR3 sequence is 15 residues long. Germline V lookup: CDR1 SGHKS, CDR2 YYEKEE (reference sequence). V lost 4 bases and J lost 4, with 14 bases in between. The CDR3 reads CASSDTGAPTGELFF. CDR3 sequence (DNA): TGTGCCAGCAGCGATACCGGGGCCCCCACCGGGGAGCTGTTTTTT.

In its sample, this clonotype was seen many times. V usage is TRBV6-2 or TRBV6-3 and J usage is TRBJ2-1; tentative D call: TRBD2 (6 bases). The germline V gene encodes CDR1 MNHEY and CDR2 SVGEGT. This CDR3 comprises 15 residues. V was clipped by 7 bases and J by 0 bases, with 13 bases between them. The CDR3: CASTLASHSYNEQFF. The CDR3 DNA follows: TGTGCCAGCACCCTAGCGAGCCACTCCTACAATGAGCAGTTCTTC.

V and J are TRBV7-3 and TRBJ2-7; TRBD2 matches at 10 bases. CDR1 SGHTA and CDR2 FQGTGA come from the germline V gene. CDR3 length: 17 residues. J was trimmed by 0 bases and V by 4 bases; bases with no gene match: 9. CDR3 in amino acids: CASSSTAGGPPSYEQYF. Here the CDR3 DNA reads TGTGCCAGCAGCTCGACAGCGGGAGGGCCTCCCTCCTACGAGCAGTACTTC.

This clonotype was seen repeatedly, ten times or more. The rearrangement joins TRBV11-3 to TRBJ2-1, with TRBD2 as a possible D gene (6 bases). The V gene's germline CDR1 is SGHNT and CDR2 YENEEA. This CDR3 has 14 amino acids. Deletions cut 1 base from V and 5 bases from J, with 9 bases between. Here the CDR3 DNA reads TGTGCCAGCAGCTTAGCAGCGGGTAACAATGAGCAGTTCTTC. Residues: CASSLAAGNNEQFF.

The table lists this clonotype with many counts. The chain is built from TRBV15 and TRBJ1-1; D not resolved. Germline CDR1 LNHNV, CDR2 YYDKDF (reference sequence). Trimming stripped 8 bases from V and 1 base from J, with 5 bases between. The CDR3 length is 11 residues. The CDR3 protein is CATARNTEAFF. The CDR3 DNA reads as TGTGCCACCGCGCGGAACACTGAAGCTTTCTTT.

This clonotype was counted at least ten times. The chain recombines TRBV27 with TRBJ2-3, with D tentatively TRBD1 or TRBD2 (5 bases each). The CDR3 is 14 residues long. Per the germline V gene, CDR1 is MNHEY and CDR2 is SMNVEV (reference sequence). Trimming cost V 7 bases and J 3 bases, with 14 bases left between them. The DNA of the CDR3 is TGTGCCAGCATAGATGGGACGGCTACAGATACGCAGTATTTT. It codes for CASIDGTATDTQYF.

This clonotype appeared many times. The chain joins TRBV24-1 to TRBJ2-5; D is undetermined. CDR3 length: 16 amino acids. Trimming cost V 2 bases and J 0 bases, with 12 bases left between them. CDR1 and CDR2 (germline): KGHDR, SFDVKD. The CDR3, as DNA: TGTGCCACCAGTGATTGGGCCACACCGTACCAAGAGACCCAGTACTTC. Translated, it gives CATSDWATPYQETQYF.

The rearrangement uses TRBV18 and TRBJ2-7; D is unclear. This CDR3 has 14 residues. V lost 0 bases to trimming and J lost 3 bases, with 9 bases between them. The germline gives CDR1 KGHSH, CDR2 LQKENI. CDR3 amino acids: CASSPPLESYEQYF. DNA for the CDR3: TGTGCCAGCTCACCACCATTAGAGAGCTACGAGCAGTACTTC.

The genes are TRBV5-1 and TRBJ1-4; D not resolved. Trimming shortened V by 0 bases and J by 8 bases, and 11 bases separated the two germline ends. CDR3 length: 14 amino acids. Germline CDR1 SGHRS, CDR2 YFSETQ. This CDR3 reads CASSLDSIQEKLFF. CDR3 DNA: TGCGCCAGCAGCTTGGACAGTATTCAGGAAAAACTGTTTTTT.

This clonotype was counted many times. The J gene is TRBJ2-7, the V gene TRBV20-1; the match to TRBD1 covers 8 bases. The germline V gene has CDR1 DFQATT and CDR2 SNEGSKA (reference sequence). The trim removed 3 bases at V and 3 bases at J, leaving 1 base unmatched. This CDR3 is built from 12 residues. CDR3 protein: CSARDRDYEQYF. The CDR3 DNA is TGCAGTGCTAGGGACAGGGACTACGAGCAGTACTTC.